Listed here are 19 T cell receptor beta chains from one sample, sequenced in a study of low-dose radiotherapy and immunotherapy resistance in tumors. First-strand cDNA used TRAV- and TRBV-specific primers, covering alpha and beta chains. The authors amplified TCRs for approximately 20 PCR cycles with a constant-region primer and a V-primer adapter. TCRdb redid the calling of the reads with MiXCR, one entry per CDR3 protein. Among approximately 18,000 distinct CDR3 sequences listed, over 65% were seen once. Receptors were obtained from a human donor with advanced metastatic prostate, ovarian, gallbladder or colorectal cancer (not recorded which). This table probably holds off-target reads from a library built for another chain.

The V and J genes are TRBV12-3 or TRBV12-4 and TRBJ2-1; a weak D match, TRBD2 (6 bases). Trimming removed 1 base at V and 15 bases at J, with 10 bases between. The CDR3 extends over 11 amino acids. The DNA of the CDR3 is TGTGCCAGCAGTTTAGGGGACTCGCGGTTCTTC. It specifies CASSLGDSRFF.

The V gene is TRBV20-1, the J gene TRBJ2-6, with D unclear. Germline assignment: CDR1 DFQATT and CDR2 SNEGSKA (reference sequence). The CDR3 has 16 residues. Trimming left V 1 base short and J 0 bases short, with 10 bases between. Here the CDR3 DNA reads TGCAGTGCTAGAGTACAGTCGATCTCTGGGGCCAACGTCCTGACTTTC. Translating it yields CSARVQSISGANVLTF.

J is TRBJ1-5 and V is TRBV7-3, with 8 bases matching TRBD1. There are 15 residues in the CDR3. The germline gives CDR1 SGHTA, CDR2 FQGTGA. V was clipped by 1 base and J by 3 bases; unmatched bases: 2. The CDR3 here is CASSLRQGHNQPQHF. The CDR3 nucleotides are TGTGCCAGCAGCTTAAGACAGGGGCACAATCAGCCCCAGCATTTT.

The CDR3: CASSPSGTGAVNQPQHF. CDR3 sequence (DNA): TGTGCCAGTAGTCCCTCCGGGACAGGAGCGGTCAATCAGCCCCAGCATTTT. The V gene is TRBV19, the J gene TRBJ1-5; 8 bases are shared with TRBD1. CDR1 LNHDA and CDR2 SQIVND come from the germline V gene (reference sequence). The V segment lost 5 bases and the J segment 3 bases; nucleotides outside the gene matches: 12. This CDR3 comprises 17 residues.

The chain is built from TRBV18 and TRBJ2-7; 7 bases fit TRBD1. Trimming cost V 6 bases and J 2 bases; bases outside gene matches: 7. Germline V gene sequence: CDR1 KGHSH, CDR2 LQKENI. CDR3 length: 14 amino acids. This CDR3 reads CASSIQGFPYEQYF. The CDR3 nucleotides are TGTGCCAGCTCGATACAGGGGTTCCCCTACGAGCAGTACTTC.

The chain joins TRBV19 to TRBJ2-3, with 7 bases matching TRBD2. The CDR3 spans 12 residues. The V and J ends lost 7 bases and 6 bases, in that order; junction bases with no gene match: 4. Germline CDR1 is LNHDA and CDR2 is SQIVND (reference sequence). Here the CDR3 reads CASIGRADTQYF. Written as DNA, the CDR3 is TGTGCCAGTATTGGGAGGGCGGATACGCAGTATTTT.

The chain couples TRBV20-1 to TRBJ2-3; 7 nucleotides match TRBD2. The trim removed 6 bases at V and 3 bases at J, leaving 9 bases unmatched. There are 14 residues in the CDR3. Per germline, CDR1 DFQATT and CDR2 SNEGSKA (reference sequence). The CDR3 is CSAAGLVRTDTQYF. CDR3 DNA: TGCAGTGCCGCCGGACTAGTCAGAACAGATACGCAGTATTTT.

The genes are TRBV28 and TRBJ2-7; 9 bases are a match to TRBD2. With 5 bases clipped from V and 1 base from J, the junction kept 3 bases outside the gene matches. The CDR3 consists of 14 residues. Per the germline V gene, CDR1 is MDHEN and CDR2 is SYDVKM. The CDR3 loop reads CASSRLAGSYEQYF. The CDR3 DNA reads as TGTGCCAGCAGTAGGCTAGCGGGGTCCTACGAGCAGTACTTC.

The chain combines TRBV5-1 with TRBJ2-2, with D possibly TRBD2 on 5 matching bases. The CDR3 contains 15 residues. V was cut by 4 bases and J by 4 bases, with 14 bases left in between. Germline lookup yields CDR1 SGHRS and CDR2 YFSETQ. Written as DNA, the CDR3 is TGCGCCAGCAGCCTGAATGGGAGATCCACCGGGGAGCTGTTTTTT. Protein: CASSLNGRSTGELFF.

This clonotype was seen just once. The chain uses TRBV5-1 and TRBJ2-1, with D hard to call. The CDR3 is made up of 15 amino acids. V was shortened by 6 bases and J by 0 bases, with 13 bases between the two germline ends. Germline lookup yields CDR1 SGHRS and CDR2 YFSETQ. This CDR3 is CASISGDLSYNEQFF. In DNA form, the CDR3 reads TGCGCCAGCATAAGTGGGGATCTCTCCTACAATGAGCAGTTCTTC.

The rearrangement uses TRBV20-1 and TRBJ1-1; tentative D call: TRBD1 (5 bases). Per germline, CDR1 DFQATT and CDR2 SNEGSKA (reference sequence). Trimming took off 6 bases at V and 4 bases at J, with 18 bases between the two ends. The CDR3 runs 14 residues. CDR3 nucleotide sequence: TGCAGTGCGGGTCCGGATCTGGGGCGCACTGAAGCTTTCTTT. Translation: CSAGPDLGRTEAFF.

V usage is TRBV11-3 and J usage is TRBJ1-4; D unclear. V shed 5 bases and J shed 12 bases, with 19 bases lying between them. The CDR3 is made up of 14 amino acids. The germline V gene has CDR1 SGHNT and CDR2 YENEEA. CDR3 nucleotide sequence: TGTGCCAGCAGCCCGGACCGGCGTGGTTCGGAACTGTTTTTT. Translating gives CASSPDRRGSELFF.

The chain recombines TRBV9 with TRBJ2-3; 8 positions agree with TRBD2. J was trimmed by 3 bases and V by 6 bases; bases with no gene match: 9. The CDR3 sequence is 15 residues long. Germline lookup yields CDR1 SGDLS and CDR2 YYNGEE. CDR3 sequence (DNA): TGTGCCAGCACCCGAAGCGGGAGAGGAACAGATACGCAGTATTTT. Its translation: CASTRSGRGTDTQYF.

V usage is TRBV6-2 or TRBV6-3 and J usage is TRBJ2-7; 10 bases fit TRBD2. The V gene's germline CDR1 is MNHEY and CDR2 SVGEGT. Unmatched junction bases numbered 12, after V lost 5 bases and J lost 2 bases. The CDR3 length is 17 residues. The CDR3 loop is CASSPLAGAFGPYEQYF. For the CDR3, the DNA is TGTGCCAGCAGTCCCCTAGCGGGAGCTTTCGGTCCCTACGAGCAGTACTTC.

This clonotype is a singleton in its sample. V usage is TRBV7-8 and J usage is TRBJ2-5; no clear D. Germline-derived CDR1 and CDR2 are SGHVS and FQNEAQ. V was pared by 0 bases and J by 5 bases, with 10 bases between. This CDR3 spans 14 amino acids. CDR3 amino acids: CASSLAIAGETQYF. CDR3 bases: TGTGCCAGCAGCTTAGCTATAGCTGGGGAGACCCAGTACTTC.

The chain employs TRBV28 and TRBJ2-2, with 8 bases aligning to TRBD1. The CDR3 consists of 14 residues. V was clipped by 6 bases and J by 1 base; unmatched bases: 1. Per the germline V gene, CDR1 is MDHEN and CDR2 is SYDVKM. The CDR3 DNA reads as TGTGCCAGCAGAGGGACAGGGAACACCGGGGAGCTGTTTTTT. The encoded protein is CASRGTGNTGELFF.

The rearrangement links TRBV10-3 to TRBJ1-5; D possibly corresponds to TRBD1 (6 bases). Germline CDR1 reads ENHRY; CDR2 reads SYGVKD. The CDR3 is made up of 13 amino acids. V dropped 10 bases and J dropped 2 bases, with 12 bases sitting between them. CDR3 sequence reads: CATGGSGNQPQHF. DNA of the CDR3: TGTGCCACCGGGGGCTCGGGCAATCAGCCCCAGCATTTT.

The V call is TRBV29-1, the J call TRBJ1-1, with 7 bases identical to TRBD1. V lost 2 bases and J lost 1; bases outside the gene matches: 7. Germline values: CDR1 SQVTM, CDR2 ANQGSEA. This CDR3 has 15 residues. The CDR3 reads CSVETSRTGNTEAFF. CDR3 nucleotide sequence: TGCAGCGTTGAAACTTCCCGGACAGGGAACACTGAAGCTTTCTTT. Full variable domain (outside the CDR3, taken from reference TRBV29-1 and TRBJ1-1): SAVISQKPSRDICQRGTSLTIQCQVDSQVTMMFWYRQQPGQSLTLIATANQGSEATYESGFVIDKFPISRPNLTFSTLTVSNMSPEDSSIYLCSVETSRTGNTEAFFGQGTRLTVV.

The chain joins TRBV5-1 to TRBJ2-7, with TRBD1 as a possible D gene (6 bases). Deletions cut 0 bases from V and 2 bases from J, with 12 bases between. CDR1 is SGHRS and CDR2 is YFSETQ in the germline V gene. The CDR3 is 15 residues long. DNA for the CDR3: TGCGCCAGCAGCTTGGGTTTGCAGGGGACCTACGAGCAGTACTTC. Translated, it gives CASSLGLQGTYEQYF.